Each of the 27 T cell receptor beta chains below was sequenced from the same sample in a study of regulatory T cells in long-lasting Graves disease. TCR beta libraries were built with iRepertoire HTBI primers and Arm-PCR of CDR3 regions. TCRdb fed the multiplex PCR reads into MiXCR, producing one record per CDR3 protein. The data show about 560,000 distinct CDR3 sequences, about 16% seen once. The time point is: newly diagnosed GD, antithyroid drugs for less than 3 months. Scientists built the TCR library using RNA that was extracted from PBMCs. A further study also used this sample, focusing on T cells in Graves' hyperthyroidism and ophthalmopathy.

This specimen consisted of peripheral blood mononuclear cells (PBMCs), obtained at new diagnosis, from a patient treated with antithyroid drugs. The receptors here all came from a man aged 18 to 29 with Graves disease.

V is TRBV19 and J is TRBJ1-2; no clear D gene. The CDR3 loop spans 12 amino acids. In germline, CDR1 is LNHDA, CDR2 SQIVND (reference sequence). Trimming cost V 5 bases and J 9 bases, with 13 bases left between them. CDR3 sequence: CASSHGAPSYTF. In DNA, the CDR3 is TGTGCCAGTAGTCACGGCGCACCTAGCTACACCTTC.

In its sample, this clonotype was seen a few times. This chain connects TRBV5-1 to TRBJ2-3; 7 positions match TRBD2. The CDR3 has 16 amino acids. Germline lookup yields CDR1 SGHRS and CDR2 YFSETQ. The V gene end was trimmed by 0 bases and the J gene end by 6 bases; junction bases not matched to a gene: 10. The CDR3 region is CASSLGLARVEDTQYF. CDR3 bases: TGCGCCAGCAGCTTGGGACTAGCCAGAGTGGAGGATACGCAGTATTTT.

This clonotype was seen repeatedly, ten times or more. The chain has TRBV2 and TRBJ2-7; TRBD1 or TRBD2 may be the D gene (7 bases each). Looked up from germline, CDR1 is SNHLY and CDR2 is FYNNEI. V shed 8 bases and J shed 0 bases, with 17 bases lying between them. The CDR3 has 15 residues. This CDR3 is CASHKAGQSSYEQYF. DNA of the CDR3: TGTGCCAGCCATAAAGCGGGACAGAGCTCCTACGAGCAGTACTTC.

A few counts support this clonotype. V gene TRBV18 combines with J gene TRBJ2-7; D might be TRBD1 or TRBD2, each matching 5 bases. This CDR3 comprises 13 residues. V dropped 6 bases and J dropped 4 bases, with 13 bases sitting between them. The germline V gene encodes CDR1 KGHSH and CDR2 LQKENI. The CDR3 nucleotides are TGTGCCAGCTCGCAAGCAGGGACGTACGAGCAGTACTTC. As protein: CASSQAGTYEQYF.

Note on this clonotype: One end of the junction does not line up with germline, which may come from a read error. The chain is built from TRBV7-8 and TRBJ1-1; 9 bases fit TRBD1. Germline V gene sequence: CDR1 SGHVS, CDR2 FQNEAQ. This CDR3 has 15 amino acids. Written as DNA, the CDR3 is TGTGCCAGCAGCACACGGACAGGGGTGGGCACTGAAGCCTTCTTT. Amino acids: CASSTRTGVGTEAFF.

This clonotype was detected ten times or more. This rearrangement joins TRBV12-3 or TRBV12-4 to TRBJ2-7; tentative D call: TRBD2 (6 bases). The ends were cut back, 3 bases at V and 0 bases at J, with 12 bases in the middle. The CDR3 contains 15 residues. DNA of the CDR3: TGTGCCAGCAGTTTCCAGGGACTCCCCTCCTACGAGCAGTACTTC. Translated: CASSFQGLPSYEQYF.

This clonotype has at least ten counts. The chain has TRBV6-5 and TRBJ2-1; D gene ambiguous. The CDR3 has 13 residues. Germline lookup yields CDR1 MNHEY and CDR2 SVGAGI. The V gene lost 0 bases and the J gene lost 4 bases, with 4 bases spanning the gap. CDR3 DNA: TGTGCCAGCAGTTACTCCCGGTACAATGAGCAGTTCTTC. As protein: CASSYSRYNEQFF.

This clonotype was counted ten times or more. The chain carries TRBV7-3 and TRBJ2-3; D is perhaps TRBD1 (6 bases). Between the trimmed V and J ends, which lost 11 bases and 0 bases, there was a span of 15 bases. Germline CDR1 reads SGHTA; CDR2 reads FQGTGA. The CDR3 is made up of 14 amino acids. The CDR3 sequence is CASTGGHSTDTQYF. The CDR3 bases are TGTGCCTCGACAGGCGGCCATAGCACAGATACGCAGTATTTT.

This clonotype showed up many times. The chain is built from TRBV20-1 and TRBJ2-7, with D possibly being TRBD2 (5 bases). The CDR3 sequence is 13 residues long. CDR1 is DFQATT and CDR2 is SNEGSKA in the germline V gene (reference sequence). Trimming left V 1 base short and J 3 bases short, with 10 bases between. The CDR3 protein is CSARGPEDYEQYF. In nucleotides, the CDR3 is TGCAGTGCTAGAGGCCCGGAGGACTACGAGCAGTACTTC.

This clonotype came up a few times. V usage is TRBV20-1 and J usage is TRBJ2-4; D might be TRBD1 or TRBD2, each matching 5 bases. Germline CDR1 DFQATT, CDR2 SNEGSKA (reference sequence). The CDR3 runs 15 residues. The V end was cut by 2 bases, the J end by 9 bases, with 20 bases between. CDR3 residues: CSARYPGTQVGIQYF. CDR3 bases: TGCAGTGCTAGATACCCCGGGACCCAGGTGGGCATTCAGTACTTC.

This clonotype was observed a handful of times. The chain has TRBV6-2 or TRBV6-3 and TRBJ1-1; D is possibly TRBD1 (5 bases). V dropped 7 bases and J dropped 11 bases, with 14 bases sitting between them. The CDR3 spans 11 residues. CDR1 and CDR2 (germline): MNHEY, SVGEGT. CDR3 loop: CASTSGSGAFF. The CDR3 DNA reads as TGTGCCAGCACCTCAGGGAGCGGGGCTTTCTTT.

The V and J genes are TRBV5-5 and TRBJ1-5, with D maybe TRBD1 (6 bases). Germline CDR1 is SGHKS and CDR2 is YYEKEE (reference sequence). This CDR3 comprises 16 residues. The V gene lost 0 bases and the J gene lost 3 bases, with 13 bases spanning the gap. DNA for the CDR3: TGTGCCAGCAGCTTGGAAGGTGGGGGCTACAATCAGCCCCAGCATTTT. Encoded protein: CASSLEGGGYNQPQHF.

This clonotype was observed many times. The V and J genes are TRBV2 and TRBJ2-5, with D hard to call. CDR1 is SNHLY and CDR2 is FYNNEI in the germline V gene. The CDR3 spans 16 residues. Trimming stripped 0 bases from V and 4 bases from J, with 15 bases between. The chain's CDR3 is CASSEAAKLNRETQYF. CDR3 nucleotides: TGTGCCAGCAGTGAAGCGGCTAAGCTCAATCGAGAGACCCAGTACTTC.

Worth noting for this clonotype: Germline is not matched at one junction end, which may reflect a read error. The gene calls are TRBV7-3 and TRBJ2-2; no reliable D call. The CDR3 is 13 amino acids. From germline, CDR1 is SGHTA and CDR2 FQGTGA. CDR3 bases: TGTGCCAGCAACTTAATAGGGCCCGGGGAGCTGTTTTTT. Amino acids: CASNLIGPGELFF.

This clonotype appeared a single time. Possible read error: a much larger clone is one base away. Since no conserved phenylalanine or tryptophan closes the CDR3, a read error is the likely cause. The CDR3 region is CSARGDRGARFEKLFY. CDR3 nucleotides: TGCAGTGCTAGAGGGGACAGGGGCGCTAGATTCGAAAAACTGTTTTAT. The chain has TRBV20-1 and TRBJ1-4; 10 positions match TRBD1. CDR3 size: 16 residues. Germline V gives CDR1 DFQATT, CDR2 SNEGSKA (reference sequence). Trimming took 1 base from V and 8 from J; bases not matched to a gene: 10.

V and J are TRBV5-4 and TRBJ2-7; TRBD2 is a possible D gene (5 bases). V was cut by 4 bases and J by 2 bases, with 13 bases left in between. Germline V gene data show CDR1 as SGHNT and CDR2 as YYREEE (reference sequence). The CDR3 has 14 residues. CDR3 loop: CASSPLDFPYEQYF. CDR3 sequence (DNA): TGTGCCAGCAGCCCCCTGGACTTCCCCTACGAGCAGTACTTC.

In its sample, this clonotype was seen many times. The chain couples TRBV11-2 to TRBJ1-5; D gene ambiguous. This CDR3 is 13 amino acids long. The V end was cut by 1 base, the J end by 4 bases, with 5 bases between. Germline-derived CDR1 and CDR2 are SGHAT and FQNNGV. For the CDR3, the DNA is TGTGCCAGCAGCTTAGGGGAAAATCAGCCCCAGCATTTT. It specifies CASSLGENQPQHF.

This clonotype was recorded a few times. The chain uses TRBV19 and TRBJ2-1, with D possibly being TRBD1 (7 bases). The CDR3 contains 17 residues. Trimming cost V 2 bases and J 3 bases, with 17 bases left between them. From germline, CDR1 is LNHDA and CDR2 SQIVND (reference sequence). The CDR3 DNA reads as TGTGCCAGTAGTATATTCCCGAGGCAGGGGGGCTACAATGAGCAGTTCTTC. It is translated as CASSIFPRQGGYNEQFF.

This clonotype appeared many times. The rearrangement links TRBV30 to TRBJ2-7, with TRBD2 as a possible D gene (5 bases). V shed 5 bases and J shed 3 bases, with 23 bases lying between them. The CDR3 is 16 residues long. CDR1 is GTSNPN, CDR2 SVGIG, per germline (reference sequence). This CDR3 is CAWDPVGGGIDYEQYF. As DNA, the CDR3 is TGTGCCTGGGATCCGGTGGGTGGAGGAATCGACTACGAGCAGTACTTC.

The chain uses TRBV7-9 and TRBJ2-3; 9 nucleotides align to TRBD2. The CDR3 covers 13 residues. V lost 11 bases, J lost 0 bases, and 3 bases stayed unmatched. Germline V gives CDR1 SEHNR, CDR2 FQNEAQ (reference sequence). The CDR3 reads CADTSGSTDTQYF. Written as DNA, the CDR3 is TGTGCCGACACTAGCGGGAGCACAGATACGCAGTATTTT.

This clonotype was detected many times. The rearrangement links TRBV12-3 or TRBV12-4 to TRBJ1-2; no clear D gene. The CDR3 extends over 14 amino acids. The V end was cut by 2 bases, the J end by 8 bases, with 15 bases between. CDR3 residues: CASSLNRLGGGYTF. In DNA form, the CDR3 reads TGTGCCAGCAGTTTAAATAGGCTCGGAGGAGGCTACACCTTC.

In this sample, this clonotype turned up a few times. The CDR3 reads CASSLEGGRAYEQYF. The CDR3 DNA is TGTGCCAGCAGCTTAGAGGGCGGGAGGGCCTACGAGCAGTACTTC. This chain joins TRBV7-3 and TRBJ2-7; 9 bases map to TRBD2. Germline CDR1 reads SGHTA; CDR2 reads FQGTGA. Trimming cost V 2 bases and J 2 bases; bases outside gene matches: 4. CDR3 length equals 15 residues.

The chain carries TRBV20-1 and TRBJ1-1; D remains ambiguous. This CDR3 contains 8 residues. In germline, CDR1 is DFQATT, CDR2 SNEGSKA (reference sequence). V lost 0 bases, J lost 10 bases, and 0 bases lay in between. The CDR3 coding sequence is TGCAGTGCTAGAGAAGCTTTCTTT. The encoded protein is CSAREAFF.

The CDR3 sequence is CSAGAGPQETQYF. The DNA for the CDR3 is TGCAGTGCCGGGGCGGGGCCTCAAGAGACCCAGTACTTC. The chain joins TRBV20-1 to TRBJ2-5; the D gene is possibly TRBD2 (6 bases). Germline V gene data show CDR1 as DFQATT and CDR2 as SNEGSKA (reference sequence). The length of the CDR3 is 13 residues. V gave up 6 bases and J gave up 2 bases, with 13 bases separating them.

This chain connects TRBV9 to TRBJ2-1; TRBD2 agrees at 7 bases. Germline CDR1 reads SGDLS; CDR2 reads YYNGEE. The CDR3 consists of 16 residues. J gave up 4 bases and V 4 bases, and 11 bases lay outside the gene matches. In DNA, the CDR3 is TGTGCCAGCAGCCCCAGCCAGATGCGGGAGTACAATGAGCAGTTCTTC. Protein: CASSPSQMREYNEQFF.

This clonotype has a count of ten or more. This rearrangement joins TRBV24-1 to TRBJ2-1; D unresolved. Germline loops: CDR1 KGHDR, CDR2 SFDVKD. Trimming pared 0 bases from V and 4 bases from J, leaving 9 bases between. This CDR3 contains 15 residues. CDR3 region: CATSDLLADYNEQFF. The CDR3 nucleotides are TGTGCCACCAGTGATTTGCTGGCAGATTACAATGAGCAGTTCTTC.

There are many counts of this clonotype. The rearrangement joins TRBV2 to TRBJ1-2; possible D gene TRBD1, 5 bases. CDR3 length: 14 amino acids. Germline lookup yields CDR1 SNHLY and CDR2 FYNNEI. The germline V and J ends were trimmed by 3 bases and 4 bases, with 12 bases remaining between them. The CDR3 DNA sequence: TGTGCCAGCAGTGAGATGAAGGGGATCTATGGCTACACCTTC. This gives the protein CASSEMKGIYGYTF.